These T cell receptor beta chains were read from a single sample in a study of cytomegalovirus exposure and HLA in healthy donors. TCRdb keeps only in-frame clones here, not all; method: immunoSEQ multiplex PCR. The sample data list 30,000 to 35,000 clones. Sequencing used PBMCs. The source is a woman in her thirties or forties in good health and CMV-seropositive. CDR3s include the opening cysteine and the closing phenylalanine or tryptophan. The D gene is left open where the match is weak.

D: TRBD1
V: TRBV5-6
J: TRBJ1-5
DNA: TGTGCCAGCAGCTTAGGGACAGGGGGTTCTAATAGCAATCAGCACCAGCATTTT
CDR3: CASSLGTGGSNSNQHQHF

D: TRBD2
V: TRBV18
J: TRBJ2-7
DNA: TGTGCCAGCGCACCAGGGCTAGCGGGAGGCACCTACGAGCAGTACTTC
CDR3: CASAPGLAGGTYEQYF

D: TRBD1
V: TRBV7-7
J: TRBJ2-7
DNA: TGTGCTAGCAGCTTAGGAGCAGGACAGGGCATCCACGAGCAGTACTTC
CDR3: CASSLGAGQGIHEQYF

D: NA
V: TRBV4-2
J: TRBJ1-5
DNA: TGTGCCAGCAGCCAAGATAGAGGTCAGCCCCAGCATTTT
CDR3: CASSQDRGQPQHF

D: TRBD2
V: TRBV5-4
J: TRBJ2-7
DNA: TGTGCCAGCAGCTTGGCGGGCGGGAGGGCCGGTCTGTACTTC
CDR3: CASSLAGGRAGLYF

D: TRBD1
V: TRBV25-1
J: TRBJ1-5
DNA: TGTGCCAGCAGAGAGACAGGGGGCGCGAATCAGCCCCAGCATTTT
CDR3: CASRETGGANQPQHF

D: NA
V: TRBV30
J: TRBJ1-2
DNA: TGTGCCTGGAGTACAGGTTCTTATGGCTACACCTTC
CDR3: CAWSTGSYGYTF

D: NA
V: TRBV4-3
J: TRBJ1-1
DNA: TGCGCCAGCAGCCAAGGTTCCCGGGGCACTGAAGCTTTCTTT
CDR3: CASSQGSRGTEAFF

D: TRBD2
V: TRBV7-3
J: TRBJ2-7
DNA: TGTGCCAGCAGCTTAGAGCTAGCGGGAATCGGCGAGCAGTACTTC
CDR3: CASSLELAGIGEQYF

D: NA
V: TRBV7-2
J: TRBJ1-5
DNA: TGTGCCAGCAGCTTATCGTCCAGTCATCAGCCCCAGCATTTT
CDR3: CASSLSSSHQPQHF

D: TRBD2
V: TRBV6-5
J: TRBJ2-7
DNA: TGTGCCAGCAGGCAACCGGGACTAGCCCCCGAGCAGTACTTC
CDR3: CASRQPGLAPEQYF

D: NA
V: TRBV25-1
J: TRBJ2-7
DNA: TGTGCCAGCAGCGAGGGAGGGGGGCTCGACGAGCAGTACTTC
CDR3: CASSEGGGLDEQYF

D: NA
V: TRBV11-2
J: TRBJ1-5
DNA: TGTGCCAGCAGCTTAAACGGAGCAGGGCACCAGCCCCAGCATTTT
CDR3: CASSLNGAGHQPQHF

D: TRBD1
V: TRBV2
J: TRBJ2-5
DNA: TGTGCCAGCAGTCTGGACAGGGTTCAAGAGACCCAGTACTTC
CDR3: CASSLDRVQETQYF

D: NA
V: TRBV29-1
J: TRBJ2-7
DNA: TGCAGCGTTGAAGGACTTCATTACGAGCAGTACTTC
CDR3: CSVEGLHYEQYF

D: TRBD1
V: TRBV4-1
J: TRBJ1-1
DNA: TGCGCCAGCAGCCAAGCCGAACGAACAGGGGGCACTGAAGCTTTCTTT
CDR3: CASSQAERTGGTEAFF

D: NA
V: TRBV7-3
J: TRBJ2-5
DNA: TGTGCCAGCAGCTTAGAGGGAAGGCTTCTGGAGACCCAGTACTTC
CDR3: CASSLEGRLLETQYF

D: NA
V: TRBV30
J: TRBJ1-2
DNA: TGTGCCTGGAGTGTATCCGGGGATGGCTACACCTTC
CDR3: CAWSVSGDGYTF

D: NA
V: TRBV29-1
J: TRBJ1-5
DNA: TGCAGCCCCGGCAGGGTGGGCAATCAGCCCCAGCATTTT
CDR3: CSPGRVGNQPQHF

D: NA
V: TRBV5-1
J: TRBJ2-3
DNA: TGCGCCAGCAGCGCAGGCTTATCTTTGGATAAGCAGTATTTT
CDR3: CASSAGLSLDKQYF

D: NA
V: TRBV18
J: TRBJ2-7
DNA: TGTGCCAGCTCACCACAGAGCTCCTACGAGCAGTACTTC
CDR3: CASSPQSSYEQYF

D: TRBD2
V: TRBV29-1
J: TRBJ2-1
DNA: TGCAGCGTTGCGGGGACTAGCGACAATGAGCAGTTCTTC
CDR3: CSVAGTSDNEQFF

D: NA
V: TRBV19
J: TRBJ1-5
DNA: TGTGCCAGTAGTTTCCTGGCAACGGGACAGCCCCAGCATTTT
CDR3: CASSFLATGQPQHF

D: NA
V: TRBV9
J: TRBJ2-7
DNA: TGTGCCAGCAGCCCCCGGCAGGCTGCCGCCTACGAGCAGTACTTC
CDR3: CASSPRQAAAYEQYF

D: NA
V: TRBV18
J: TRBJ1-3
DNA: TGTGCCAGCTCACCCGGGACAACTGGAAACACCATATATTTT
CDR3: CASSPGTTGNTIYF

D: TRBD2
V: TRBV28
J: TRBJ2-1
DNA: TGTGCCAGCAAATGGACTAGCGGGAGATATGAGCAGTTCTTC
CDR3: CASKWTSGRYEQFF

D: TRBD1
V: TRBV30
J: TRBJ2-5
DNA: TGTGCCGGGACCTGGACAGGGGGACGGGCGGAGACCCAGTACTTC
CDR3: CAGTWTGGRAETQYF

D: TRBD1
V: TRBV10-3
J: TRBJ2-7
DNA: TGTGCCATCAGTGAGTCCGGGACAGGGTACGAGCAGTACTTC
CDR3: CAISESGTGYEQYF

D: TRBD1
V: TRBV5-4
J: TRBJ1-1
DNA: TGTGCCAGTAGAAACAGGGGAATGAACACTGAAGCTTTCTTT
CDR3: CASRNRGMNTEAFF

D: TRBD2
V: TRBV6-4
J: TRBJ2-1
DNA: TGTGCCAGCAGCGTCGAAAGCGGGAGGGCTTATGAGCAGTTCTTC
CDR3: CASSVESGRAYEQFF

D: NA
V: TRBV4-1
J: TRBJ1-3
DNA: TGCGCCAGCAGCGACACAGAGAGATCAGGAAACACCATATATTTT
CDR3: CASSDTERSGNTIYF

D: TRBD1
V: TRBV4-1
J: TRBJ1-1
DNA: TGCGCCAGCAGCCAAGAACAGGGGGGCGCGGAAGCTTTCTTT
CDR3: CASSQEQGGAEAFF

D: TRBD2
V: TRBV10-3
J: TRBJ2-1
DNA: TGTGCCATCAGTGAGTCTGCGGGAGGGCCTTACAATGAGCAGTTCTTC
CDR3: CAISESAGGPYNEQFF

D: TRBD1
V: TRBV28
J: TRBJ1-2
DNA: TGTGCCAGCAGTTTGACCAACAGGGGGCGTATCTATGGCTACACCTTC
CDR3: CASSLTNRGRIYGYTF

D: NA
V: TRBV28
J: TRBJ2-7
DNA: TGTGCCAGCAGTTTTGGCGGGCTAACCTACGAGCAGTACTTC
CDR3: CASSFGGLTYEQYF

D: NA
V: TRBV6-5
J: TRBJ2-7
DNA: TGTGCCAGCAACGGTGGGAGCCTCGCCTACGAGCAGTACTTC
CDR3: CASNGGSLAYEQYF

D: NA
V: TRBV5-1
J: TRBJ1-3
DNA: TGCGCCAGCAGCTTAAGGCAGGGATCTGGAAACACCATATATTTT
CDR3: CASSLRQGSGNTIYF

D: NA
V: TRBV7-9
J: TRBJ2-7
DNA: TGTGCCAGCTCCGACCCAGGGAACCACGAGCAGTACTTC
CDR3: CASSDPGNHEQYF

D: NA
V: TRBV5-8
J: TRBJ2-5
DNA: TGTGCCAGCAGCTTGTTAACTAGCTCTTCGGGGGAGACCCAGTACTTC
CDR3: CASSLLTSSSGETQYF

D: TRBD2
V: TRBV28
J: TRBJ2-5
DNA: TGTGCCAGCAGTATCGGGACTAGCGTGGCCCAAGAGACCCAGTACTTC
CDR3: CASSIGTSVAQETQYF

D: NA
V: TRBV6-5
J: TRBJ1-3
DNA: TGTGCCAGCAGCTACGGCGGTAGGGGCTCTGGAAACACCATATATTTT
CDR3: CASSYGGRGSGNTIYF